This paragraph reports one TCR beta chain. This clone's antigen is unknown. No much larger clonotype is one base removed from it; base qualities were not supplied. Participants in the prospective study were aged roughly 18 to 100 years, lived in 20 to 25 United States geographic areas, and enrolled through a virtual design. In the prospective study, participants were assigned to cohorts based on the clinical history participants reported in a screening survey and a study questionnaire. Recovered participants in ImmuneRACE Cohort 3 were defined as having two consecutive negative NP/OP PCR tests, clearance from a healthcare professional, or resolution of symptoms. In the prospective study, whole blood, serum and a nasopharyngeal or oropharyngeal swab were collected from each participant by mobile phlebotomists. Prospective study participants could optionally give additional blood draws and questionnaires over an approximately 2-month period. Blood samples from the prospective study were shipped frozen or at room temperature prior to DNA extraction.

The immunoSEQ Assay, a bias-controlled multiplex PCR, was used to amplify TCRbeta CDR3 regions from genomic DNA. The paper's processing steps were these. The number of nucleated cells in each sample was estimated by amplification of reference gene primers within the assay. To quantify the absolute abundance of each unique TCRbeta CDR3 rearrangement, sequence reads were collapsed and filtered. For each sample, productive Simpson clonality was calculated by taking the square root of Simpson's diversity index across productive rearrangements. The source is immuneACCESS, and TCRdb retained only in-frame sequences with V and J called. Part of the clones is not carried over; for the studies checked, unresolved V genes explain less than half of this, and the remainder is unexplained. Clone size and the V and J calls come from that table; the DNA yielded D and trimming. The sample table lists nearly 200,000 clones, 80% to 90% of them with a count of one. Roughly 8.4% of the sample is held by the ten biggest clonotypes.

V drops 2 bases and J drops 4 bases, leaving 19 bases in between. CDR1 and CDR2 are read off the germline V gene as MGHRA and YSYEKL. Including the terminal cysteine and phenylalanine, the CDR3 comprises 17 residues. Of all the DNA, just the CDR3 is kept, 51 bases in frame from base 1. The sample originates from a study of blood T cell repertoires in COVID-19 (dated by TCRdb to 2019 to 2021). Describing the broader study: The collaborator samples originated in the United States, Italy and Spain and spanned the acute and convalescent phases of COVID-19. HLA class I and class II types, where available, came from metadata supplied by the sample provider rather than from assay-based typing. Deeply sampled blood TCRbeta repertoires from subjects exposed to, actively infected with, or recovered from COVID-19 were included in the dataset. Samples were obtained from the ongoing ImmuneRACE study (first 160 participants) and from over a thousand subjects provided by 6 global collaborators. Nearly every sample came with metadata listing a de-identified subject ID, COVID-19 status, age in years and sex. A freely available public database, intended as a resource for researchers studying the immune response to SARS-CoV-2, is where the repertoires were released. The material from the prospective study consisted of cDNA or gDNA derived from T cells, B-cell-depleted T cells, or PBMCs.

The full study reports these points: The quantity of clinical and demographic metadata differed by source and by participant and was supplied without curation.

Material for sequencing was PBMCs or T cells enriched from blood (not recorded which). The chain is made from TRBV4-1 and TRBJ2-3, with no D gene named confidently. The receptor was derived from a young woman who had recovered from COVID-19. The nucleotides are TGCGCCAGCAGCCAATCGGGTCCTAGAATTCGTCCAGATACGCAGTATTTT. Its protein is CASSQSGPRIRPDTQYF.